Listed below are T cell receptor beta chains from one sample, sequenced in a study of glioma-infiltrating T cells after dendritic cell vaccination. This table comes from immunoSEQ multiplex PCR, and its TCRdb copy is limited to in-frame clones, with some not included. The repertoire holds approximately 82,000 clones, with about 90% as singletons. Sample: blood, taken before dendritic cell vaccination. The receptors shown here come from a human donor with glioblastoma. Both conserved end residues are part of each CDR3. The order of the fields is CDR3 protein, CDR3 DNA, V gene, D gene, clone size, J gene. A D gene is named only where the DNA matches it firmly. Clone size, where shown, is once, few, many, or a class for clones that have expanded.

CASSLNAGGNTIYF | TGCGCCAGCAGCTTGAATGCCGGTGGAAACACCATATATTTT | TRBV5-1 | NA | NA | TRBJ1-3
CASSLRGRAGGTQYF | TGTGCCAGCAGTCTCAGGGGGCGGGCCGGGGGTACGCAGTATTTT | TRBV27 | TRBD1 | NA | TRBJ2-3
CASSPGLAGDEQFF | TGCGCCAGCAGCCCGGGACTAGCGGGGGATGAGCAGTTCTTC | TRBV5-1 | TRBD2 | NA | TRBJ2-1
CASSLVGHQDQPQHF | TGTGCCAGCAGCTTAGTAGGACACCAAGATCAGCCCCAGCATTTT | TRBV7-2 | NA | once | TRBJ1-5
CASSLEQGPSAFF | TGCGCCAGCAGCTTGGAGCAGGGTCCTTCCGCTTTCTTT | TRBV5-1 | NA | once | TRBJ1-1
CASSQDQGYEQYF | TGTGCCAGCAGCCAAGATCAGGGCTACGAGCAGTACTTC | TRBV4-2 | NA | NA | TRBJ2-7
CASRMDSYGYTF | TGTGCCAGCCGAATGGACAGCTATGGCTACACCTTC | TRBV6-5 | NA | NA | TRBJ1-2
CASSVGTVQETQYF | TGTGCCAGCAGCGTAGGGACTGTCCAAGAGACCCAGTACTTC | TRBV9 | NA | NA | TRBJ2-5
CASLLAGAYFNEQYF | TGTGCCAGCTTACTAGCGGGAGCATATTTCAACGAGCAGTACTTC | TRBV6-1 | TRBD2 | NA | TRBJ2-7
CASSMTGPNEKLFF | TGTGCCAGTAGTATGACAGGGCCCAATGAAAAACTGTTTTTT | TRBV19 | TRBD1 | once | TRBJ1-4
CASGSGRYNEQFF | TGTGCCAGCGGTAGCGGGAGGTACAATGAGCAGTTCTTC | TRBV28 | TRBD2 | NA | TRBJ2-1
CASSFETEGYTF | TGTGCCAGCAGCTTCGAGACAGAGGGCTACACCTTC | TRBV5-5 | NA | NA | TRBJ1-2
CASSSGHSSNQPQHF | TGTGCCAGCAGCTCCGGACATTCTAGCAATCAGCCCCAGCATTTT | TRBV7-2 | NA | NA | TRBJ1-5
CASSFAEGGANVLTF | TGTGCCAGCAGCTTTGCAGAGGGTGGGGCCAACGTCCTGACTTTC | TRBV7-8 | NA | NA | TRBJ2-6
CTSSQQGASLWLAGGRGRETQYF | TGCACCAGCAGCCAACAGGGGGCCAGTTTGTGGCTAGCGGGAGGGCGAGGAAGAGAGACCCAGTACTTC | TRBV1 | NA | NA | TRBJ2-5
CASSAGQTNEQFF | TGCGCCAGCAGCGCGGGACAGACCAATGAGCAGTTCTTC | TRBV5-1 | NA | once | TRBJ2-1
CASSRSAGAENEQFF | TGTGCCAGCTCAAGATCAGCGGGGGCGGAAAATGAGCAGTTCTTC | TRBV18 | TRBD2 | NA | TRBJ2-1
CASSSPGTGNNEQFF | TGTGCCAGCAGCTCCCCCGGGACAGGGAACAATGAGCAGTTCTTC | TRBV7-2 | TRBD1 | NA | TRBJ2-1
CASSLREGMVEAFF | TGTGCCAGCAGCTTAAGGGAGGGGATGGTTGAAGCTTTCTTT | TRBV7-8 | NA | NA | TRBJ1-1
CASSQDKREMYEQYF | TGTGCCAGCAGCCAAGATAAGCGGGAGATGTACGAGCAGTACTTC | TRBV4-2 | TRBD2 | once | TRBJ2-7
CASSLDRVDYGYTF | TGTGCCAGCAGCTTGGACAGAGTAGACTATGGCTACACCTTC | TRBV11-2 | NA | NA | TRBJ1-2
CASSKTSGRGTDTQYF | TGTGCCAGCAGTAAGACTAGCGGGAGAGGGACAGATACGCAGTATTTT | TRBV2 | TRBD2 | NA | TRBJ2-3
CAMASGSASTDTQYF | TGTGCCATGGCTAGCGGGAGTGCTAGCACAGATACGCAGTATTTT | TRBV10-3 | TRBD2 | once | TRBJ2-3
CASSATGDITYEQYF | TGTGCCAGCAGCGCAACAGGGGACATTACGTACGAGCAGTACTTC | TRBV7-9 | TRBD1 | NA | TRBJ2-7
CASSVRNTEAFF | TGTGCCAGCAGTGTGAGGAACACTGAAGCTTTCTTT | TRBV2 | NA | NA | TRBJ1-1